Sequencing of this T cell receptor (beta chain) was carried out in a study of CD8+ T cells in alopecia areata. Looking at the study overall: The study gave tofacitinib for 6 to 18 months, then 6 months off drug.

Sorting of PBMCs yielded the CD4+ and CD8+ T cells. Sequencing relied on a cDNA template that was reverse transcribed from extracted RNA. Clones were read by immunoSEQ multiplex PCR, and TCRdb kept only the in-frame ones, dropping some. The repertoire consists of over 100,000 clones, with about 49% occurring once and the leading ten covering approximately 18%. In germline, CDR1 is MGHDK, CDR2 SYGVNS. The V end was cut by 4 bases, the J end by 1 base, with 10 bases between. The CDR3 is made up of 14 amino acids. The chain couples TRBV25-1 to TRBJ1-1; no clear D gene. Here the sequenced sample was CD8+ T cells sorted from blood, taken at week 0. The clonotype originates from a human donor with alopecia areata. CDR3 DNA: TGTGCCAGCAGTGTTGGACGAGGGAACACTGAAGCTTTCTTT. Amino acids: CASSVGRGNTEAFF.